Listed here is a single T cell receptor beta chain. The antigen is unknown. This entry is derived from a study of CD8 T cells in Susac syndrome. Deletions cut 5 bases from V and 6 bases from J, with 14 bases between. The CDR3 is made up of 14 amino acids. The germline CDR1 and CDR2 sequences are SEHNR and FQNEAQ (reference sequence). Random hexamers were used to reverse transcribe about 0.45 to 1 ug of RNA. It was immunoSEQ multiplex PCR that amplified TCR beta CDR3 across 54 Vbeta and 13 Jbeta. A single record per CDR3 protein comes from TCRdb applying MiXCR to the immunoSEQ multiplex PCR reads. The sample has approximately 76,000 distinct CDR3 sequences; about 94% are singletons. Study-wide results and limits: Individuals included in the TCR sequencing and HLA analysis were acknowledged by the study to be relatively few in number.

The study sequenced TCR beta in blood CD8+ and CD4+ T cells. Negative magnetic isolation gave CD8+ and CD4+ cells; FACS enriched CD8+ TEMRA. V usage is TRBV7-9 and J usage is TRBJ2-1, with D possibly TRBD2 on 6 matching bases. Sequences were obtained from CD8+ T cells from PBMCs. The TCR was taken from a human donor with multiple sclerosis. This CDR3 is CASSPGLWPNEQFF. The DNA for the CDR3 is TGTGCCAGCAGCCCGGGACTGTGGCCCAATGAGCAGTTCTTC.